The 17 T cell receptor beta chains below all came from one sample that was sequenced in a study of shared clonotypes between healthy human individuals (TCRdb year 2020). Library generation was performed with the immunoSEQ multiplex PCR assay. TCRdb obtained this table from immuneACCESS and retained in-frame rearrangements with V and J assigned. These tables miss some clones; where compared with another copy, unresolved V genes account for less than half of the shortfall, and the remainder is unexplained. The sample has 2 million to 3 million clones on record, 80% to 95% of them singletons. The ten largest make up about 0.34% of the sample. Material: naive CD4+ T cells from PBMCs. Per the publication, the cell subset or site label means: CD45RA+ positively selected. The source is a young man in good health. Some clones in this sample may be carry-over from other donors' samples.

V is TRBV27 and J is TRBJ1-1, with D possibly TRBD1 on 6 matching bases. The germline V gene has CDR1 MNHEY and CDR2 SMNVEV (reference sequence). Trimming cost V 8 bases and J 8 bases, with 21 bases left between them. The CDR3 has 14 residues. The CDR3 coding sequence is TGTGCCAGCTCCAAAGGGACAACCCCCCTCGAAGCTTTCTTT. This codes for CASSKGTTPLEAFF.

CDR3 loop: CASSLRGHFEQYF. Written as DNA, the CDR3 is TGTGCCAGCAGCTTACGGGGGCACTTCGAGCAGTACTTC. The chain couples TRBV7-6 to TRBJ2-7; D may be TRBD1 or TRBD2 (6 bases each). Germline assignment: CDR1 SGHVS and CDR2 FNYEAQ. CDR3 length equals 13 residues. Trimming removed 2 bases from V and 6 bases from J, with 11 bases in between.

V is TRBV10-3 and J is TRBJ1-1, with 8 bases fitting TRBD1. The CDR3 is 15 amino acids. Per germline, CDR1 ENHRY and CDR2 SYGVKD. J lost 4 bases, V lost 7 bases, and 11 bases had no gene match. The DNA of the CDR3 is TGTGCCATCACCGGAACAGGGGGAGCTCCCACTGAAGCTTTCTTT. Its translation is CAITGTGGAPTEAFF.

This sequence joins TRBV30 and TRBJ2-3; no firm D call. V was clipped by 4 bases and J by 2 bases, with 13 bases between them. CDR1 is GTSNPN, CDR2 SVGIG, per germline (reference sequence). The CDR3 totals 14 residues. The CDR3 coding sequence is TGTGCCTGGACAGGACCCGAGAACACAGATACGCAGTATTTT. Its translation is CAWTGPENTDTQYF.

The chain uses TRBV9 and TRBJ1-5; D unclear. The germline V gene has CDR1 SGDLS and CDR2 YYNGEE. The CDR3 is made up of 14 amino acids. Trimming cost V 3 bases and J 4 bases, with 11 bases left between them. CDR3 in amino acids: CASSDSPVNQPQHF. In nucleotides, the CDR3 is TGTGCCAGCAGCGACTCGCCGGTGAATCAGCCCCAGCATTTT.

The rearrangement uses TRBV5-4 and TRBJ2-1, with 8 bases matching TRBD2. V was clipped by 3 bases and J by 7 bases; unmatched bases: 12. CDR3 length: 16 amino acids. Germline CDR1 SGHNT, CDR2 YYREEE (reference sequence). CDR3: CASSWARAGATNEQFF. CDR3 bases: TGTGCCAGCAGCTGGGCTCGAGCGGGAGCGACGAATGAGCAGTTCTTC.

The genes are TRBV4-2 and TRBJ2-1; 11 nucleotides align to TRBD2. This CDR3 spans 16 amino acids. Trimming removed 4 bases from V and 3 bases from J; junction bases left unmatched: 5. Germline V gene lookup returns CDR1 LGHNA and CDR2 YNFKEQ. CDR3 coding DNA: TGTGCCAGCAGCCCCGGACTAGCGGGCCGCTACAATGAGCAGTTCTTC. This translates into CASSPGLAGRYNEQFF.

The chain is built from TRBV19 and TRBJ2-1, with 8 bases identical to TRBD2. In germline, CDR1 is LNHDA, CDR2 SQIVND (reference sequence). The CDR3 totals 15 residues. V gave up 4 bases and J gave up 7 bases; unmatched junction bases: 9. This CDR3 is CASSTQRTSPNEQFF. The DNA of the CDR3 is TGTGCCAGTAGTACCCAACGGACTAGCCCGAATGAGCAGTTCTTC.

A few counts support this clone. The rearrangement joins TRBV2 to TRBJ2-1; D perhaps matches TRBD1 (5 bases). The CDR3 is made up of 12 amino acids. Trimming removed 7 bases from V and 9 bases from J, with 13 bases in between. The germline V gene has CDR1 SNHLY and CDR2 FYNNEI. In DNA, the CDR3 is TGTGCCAGCATTAGGGGCGTTGGTGAGCAGTTCTTC. Residues: CASIRGVGEQFF. The full variable domain, completed using reference TRBV2 and TRBJ2-1, is EPEVTQTPSHQVTQMGQEVILRCVPISNHLYFYWYRQILGQKVEFLVSFYNNEISEKSEIFDDQFSVERPDGSNFTLKIRSTKLEDSAMYFCASIRGVGEQFFGPGTRLTVL.

The chain joins TRBV7-2 to TRBJ2-1; a possible D gene is TRBD1 (5 bases). Per the germline V gene, CDR1 is SGHTA and CDR2 is FQGNSA. Trimming took off 1 base at V and 8 bases at J, with 15 bases between the two ends. The CDR3 totals 15 residues. The CDR3 reads CASSLGQGLRDEQFF. The CDR3 DNA follows: TGTGCCAGCAGCTTAGGGCAGGGCCTTAGGGATGAGCAGTTCTTC.

This clone has only one observation. CDR3 loop: CASSFLSNSRGNNEQFF. The CDR3 nucleotides read TGTGCCAGCAGTTTTTTATCGAACTCCCGGGGAAACAATGAGCAGTTCTTC. The genes are TRBV28 and TRBJ2-1, with D tentatively TRBD2 (5 bases). The V end was cut by 3 bases, the J end by 5 bases, with 20 bases between. The CDR3 has 17 amino acids. In germline, CDR1 is MDHEN, CDR2 SYDVKM.

The chain is built from TRBV5-1 and TRBJ2-2, with a weak D call TRBD2 (5 bases). Germline V CDR1 and CDR2: SGHRS, YFSETQ. The CDR3 runs 15 residues. V lost 3 bases, J lost 6 bases, and 15 bases lay in between. CDR3 protein: CASSSSLSTAGELFF. The CDR3 DNA is TGCGCCAGCAGCTCTAGCCTTAGCACGGCCGGGGAGCTGTTTTTT.

The rearrangement uses TRBV7-2 and TRBJ1-2; D perhaps matches TRBD1 (5 bases). Trimming removed 7 bases at V and 0 bases at J, with 15 bases between. The V gene's germline CDR1 is SGHTA and CDR2 FQGNSA. This CDR3 is 15 amino acids long. CDR3 amino acids: CASTARGRANYGYTF. The CDR3 DNA reads TGTGCCAGCACCGCCCGGGGGAGGGCTAACTATGGCTACACCTTC.

The chain couples TRBV5-4 to TRBJ2-2, with a tentative D call TRBD2 (6 bases). This CDR3 has 14 amino acids. The germline gives CDR1 SGHNT, CDR2 YYREEE (reference sequence). Trimming took 3 bases from V and 1 from J, leaving 7 bases between them. As DNA, the CDR3 is TGTGCCAGCAGCTCCGGGAGGAACACCGGGGAGCTGTTTTTT. Residues: CASSSGRNTGELFF. The full variable domain, rest sourced from reference TRBV5-4 and TRBJ2-2, is ETGVTQSPTHLIKTRGQQVTLRCSSQSGHNTVSWYQQALGQGPQFIFQYYREEENGRGNFPPRFSGLQFPNYSSELNVNALELDDSALYLCASSSGRNTGELFFGEGSRLTVL.

This sequence joins TRBV6-5 and TRBJ1-1, with a possible D match to TRBD1 (6 bases). Germline V gene data show CDR1 as MNHEY and CDR2 as SVGAGI. The V end lost 6 bases, the J end lost 10 bases, and 12 bases lay between the germline ends. This CDR3 comprises 11 residues. In nucleotides, the CDR3 is TGTGCCAGCAGCCAACAGGGCGCAGCTTTCTTT. Translation: CASSQQGAAFF.

This chain connects TRBV15 to TRBJ2-2, with TRBD2 matching 9 bases. Unmatched junction bases numbered 6, after V lost 3 bases and J lost 7 bases. This CDR3 region has 15 residues. Per germline, CDR1 LNHNV and CDR2 YYDKDF (reference sequence). CDR3 amino acids: CATSRSSGGNGELFF. CDR3 DNA: TGTGCCACCAGCAGGTCGAGCGGGGGGAACGGGGAGCTGTTTTTT.

The chain combines TRBV11-2 with TRBJ2-2; tentative D call: TRBD1 (5 bases). Germline V gene data show CDR1 as SGHAT and CDR2 as FQNNGV. The length of the CDR3 is 14 residues. V gave up 0 bases and J gave up 4 bases, with 6 bases separating them. The CDR3, as DNA: TGTGCCAGCAGCTTAGATGGGGCCACCGGGGAGCTGTTTTTT. The encoded protein is CASSLDGATGELFF.